This T cell receptor (beta chain) was retrieved from a study of Ad26.COV2.S vaccination and SARS-CoV-2 variants. Overall study findings and caveats: Individuals receiving vaccine had higher spike-specific TCR breadth than placebo recipients did. Vaccinees reportedly had broad spike-specific CD8+ and CD4+ T cell responses.

V lost 3 bases to trimming and J lost 4 bases, with 16 bases between them. The CDR3 contains 15 residues. CDR1 and CDR2 from the germline V gene are SGDLS and YYNGEE. On this clone itself: Its antigen is not known.

Libraries were prepared by immunoSEQ multiplex PCR; TCRdb keeps only in-frame clonotypes and omits some of them. The table lists approximately 400,000 clones, 92% of them singletons. The J gene is TRBJ1-2, the V gene TRBV9; perhaps TRBD1 as D (6 bases). This specimen was peripheral blood, taken after recovery from COVID-19. This TCR was sampled from a human donor who had recovered from COVID-19. DNA of the CDR3: TGTGCCAGCAGCGGTCACAGGGAGGTTGGCTATGGCTACACCTTC. Translating gives CASSGHREVGYGYTF.